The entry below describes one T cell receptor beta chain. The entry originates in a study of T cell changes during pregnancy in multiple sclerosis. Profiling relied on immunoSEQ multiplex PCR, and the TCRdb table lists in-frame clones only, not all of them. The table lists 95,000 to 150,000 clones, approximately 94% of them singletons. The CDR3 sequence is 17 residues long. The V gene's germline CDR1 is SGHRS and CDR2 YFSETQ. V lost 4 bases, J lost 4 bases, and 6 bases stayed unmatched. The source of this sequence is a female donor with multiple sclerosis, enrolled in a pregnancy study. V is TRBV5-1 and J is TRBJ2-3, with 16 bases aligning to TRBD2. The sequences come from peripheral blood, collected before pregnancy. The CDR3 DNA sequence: TGCGCCAGCAGCGAGGGACTAGCGGGGGGGACGGCAGATACGCAGTATTTT. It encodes CASSEGLAGGTADTQYF.